This T cell receptor (beta chain) was found in a study of cytomegalovirus exposure and HLA in healthy donors. Notes on the study in general: Analyses of presence and absence presupposed an approximately uniform sequencing depth across donors.

V shed 2 bases, J shed 7 bases, and the junction held 4 bases outside the gene matches. The CDR3 is made up of 13 amino acids. Germline V gene data show CDR1 as LNHDA and CDR2 as SQIVND (reference sequence). On this clone: Its specificity is unknown.

PCR primers comprised 60 Vbeta and 13 Jbeta primers. Using immunoSEQ multiplex PCR, the repertoire was profiled, and TCRdb retains in-frame clones only, with some absent. Of some 150,000 clones in the sample, roughly four fifths were seen once. Material: PBMCs. The chain combines TRBV19 with TRBJ1-2; 7 bases map to TRBD1. This sequence was found in a man aged 35 to 55 in good health and CMV-seropositive. The CDR3 spells CASSIRQGGGYTF. The CDR3, as DNA: TGTGCCAGTAGTATAAGACAGGGCGGTGGCTACACCTTC.